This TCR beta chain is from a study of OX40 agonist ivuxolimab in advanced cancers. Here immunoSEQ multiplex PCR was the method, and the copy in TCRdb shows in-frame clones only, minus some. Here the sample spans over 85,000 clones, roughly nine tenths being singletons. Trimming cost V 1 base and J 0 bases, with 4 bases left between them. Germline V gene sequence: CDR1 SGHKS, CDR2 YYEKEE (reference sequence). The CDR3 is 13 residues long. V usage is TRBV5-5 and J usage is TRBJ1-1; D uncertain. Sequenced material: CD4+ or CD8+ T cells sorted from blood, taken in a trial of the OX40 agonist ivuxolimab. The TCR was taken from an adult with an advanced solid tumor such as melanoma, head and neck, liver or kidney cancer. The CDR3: CASSLRVNTEAFF. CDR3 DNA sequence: TGTGCCAGCAGCTTGCGGGTGAACACTGAAGCTTTCTTT.